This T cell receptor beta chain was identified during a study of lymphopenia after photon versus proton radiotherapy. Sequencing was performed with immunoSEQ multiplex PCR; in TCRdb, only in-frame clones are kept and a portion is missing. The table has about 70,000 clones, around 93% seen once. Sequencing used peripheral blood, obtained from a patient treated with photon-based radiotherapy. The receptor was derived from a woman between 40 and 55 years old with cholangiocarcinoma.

CDR3 sequence reads: CASKGASTGELFF. Here the CDR3 DNA reads TGTGCCAGTAAGGGCGCGAGCACCGGGGAGCTGTTTTTT. The chain combines TRBV6-5 with TRBJ2-2; D remains ambiguous. Trimming took 9 bases from V and 4 from J, leaving 12 bases between them. Germline CDR1 and CDR2: MNHEY and SVGAGI. The CDR3 runs to 13 residues.